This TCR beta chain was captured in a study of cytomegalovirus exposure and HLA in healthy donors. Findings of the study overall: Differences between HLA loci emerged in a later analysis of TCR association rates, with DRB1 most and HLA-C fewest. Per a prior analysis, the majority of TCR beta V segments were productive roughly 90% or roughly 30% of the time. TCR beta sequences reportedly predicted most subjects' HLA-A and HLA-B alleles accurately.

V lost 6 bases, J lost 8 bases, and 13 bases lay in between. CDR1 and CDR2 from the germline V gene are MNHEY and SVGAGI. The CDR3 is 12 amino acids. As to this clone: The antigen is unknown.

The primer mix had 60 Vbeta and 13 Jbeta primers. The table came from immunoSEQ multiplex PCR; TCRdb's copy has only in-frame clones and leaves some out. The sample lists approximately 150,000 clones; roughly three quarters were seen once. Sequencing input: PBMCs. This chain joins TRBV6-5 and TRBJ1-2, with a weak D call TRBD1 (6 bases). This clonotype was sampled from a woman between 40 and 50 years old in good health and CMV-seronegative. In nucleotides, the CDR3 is TGTGCCAGCAGCCCAGGGGATAGGGGCTACACCTTC. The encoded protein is CASSPGDRGYTF.